This T cell receptor beta chain stems from a study of OX40 agonist ivuxolimab in advanced cancers. Whole-study results and caveats: Among patients with partial responses at 0.1-3.0 mg/kg, clonal expansion was among the lowest.

The protocol was immunoSEQ multiplex PCR, while the TCRdb copy is restricted to in-frame clones and leaves out a portion. The table has some 69,000 clones, 80% to 95% seen once. This clone appeared once. What it binds is unknown. V dropped 7 bases and J dropped 5 bases, with 11 bases sitting between them. Germline CDR1 DFQATT, CDR2 SNEGSKA (reference sequence). The CDR3 is 11 residues long. Here the sequenced sample was CD4+ or CD8+ T cells sorted from blood, taken in a trial of the OX40 agonist ivuxolimab. The rearrangement joins TRBV20-1 to TRBJ1-1; unclear D gene. The TCR originated in an adult with an advanced solid tumor such as melanoma, head and neck, liver or kidney cancer. CDR3 DNA: TGCAGTGGCGCGCGGGAGACTGAAGCTTTCTTT. Its translation: CSGARETEAFF.